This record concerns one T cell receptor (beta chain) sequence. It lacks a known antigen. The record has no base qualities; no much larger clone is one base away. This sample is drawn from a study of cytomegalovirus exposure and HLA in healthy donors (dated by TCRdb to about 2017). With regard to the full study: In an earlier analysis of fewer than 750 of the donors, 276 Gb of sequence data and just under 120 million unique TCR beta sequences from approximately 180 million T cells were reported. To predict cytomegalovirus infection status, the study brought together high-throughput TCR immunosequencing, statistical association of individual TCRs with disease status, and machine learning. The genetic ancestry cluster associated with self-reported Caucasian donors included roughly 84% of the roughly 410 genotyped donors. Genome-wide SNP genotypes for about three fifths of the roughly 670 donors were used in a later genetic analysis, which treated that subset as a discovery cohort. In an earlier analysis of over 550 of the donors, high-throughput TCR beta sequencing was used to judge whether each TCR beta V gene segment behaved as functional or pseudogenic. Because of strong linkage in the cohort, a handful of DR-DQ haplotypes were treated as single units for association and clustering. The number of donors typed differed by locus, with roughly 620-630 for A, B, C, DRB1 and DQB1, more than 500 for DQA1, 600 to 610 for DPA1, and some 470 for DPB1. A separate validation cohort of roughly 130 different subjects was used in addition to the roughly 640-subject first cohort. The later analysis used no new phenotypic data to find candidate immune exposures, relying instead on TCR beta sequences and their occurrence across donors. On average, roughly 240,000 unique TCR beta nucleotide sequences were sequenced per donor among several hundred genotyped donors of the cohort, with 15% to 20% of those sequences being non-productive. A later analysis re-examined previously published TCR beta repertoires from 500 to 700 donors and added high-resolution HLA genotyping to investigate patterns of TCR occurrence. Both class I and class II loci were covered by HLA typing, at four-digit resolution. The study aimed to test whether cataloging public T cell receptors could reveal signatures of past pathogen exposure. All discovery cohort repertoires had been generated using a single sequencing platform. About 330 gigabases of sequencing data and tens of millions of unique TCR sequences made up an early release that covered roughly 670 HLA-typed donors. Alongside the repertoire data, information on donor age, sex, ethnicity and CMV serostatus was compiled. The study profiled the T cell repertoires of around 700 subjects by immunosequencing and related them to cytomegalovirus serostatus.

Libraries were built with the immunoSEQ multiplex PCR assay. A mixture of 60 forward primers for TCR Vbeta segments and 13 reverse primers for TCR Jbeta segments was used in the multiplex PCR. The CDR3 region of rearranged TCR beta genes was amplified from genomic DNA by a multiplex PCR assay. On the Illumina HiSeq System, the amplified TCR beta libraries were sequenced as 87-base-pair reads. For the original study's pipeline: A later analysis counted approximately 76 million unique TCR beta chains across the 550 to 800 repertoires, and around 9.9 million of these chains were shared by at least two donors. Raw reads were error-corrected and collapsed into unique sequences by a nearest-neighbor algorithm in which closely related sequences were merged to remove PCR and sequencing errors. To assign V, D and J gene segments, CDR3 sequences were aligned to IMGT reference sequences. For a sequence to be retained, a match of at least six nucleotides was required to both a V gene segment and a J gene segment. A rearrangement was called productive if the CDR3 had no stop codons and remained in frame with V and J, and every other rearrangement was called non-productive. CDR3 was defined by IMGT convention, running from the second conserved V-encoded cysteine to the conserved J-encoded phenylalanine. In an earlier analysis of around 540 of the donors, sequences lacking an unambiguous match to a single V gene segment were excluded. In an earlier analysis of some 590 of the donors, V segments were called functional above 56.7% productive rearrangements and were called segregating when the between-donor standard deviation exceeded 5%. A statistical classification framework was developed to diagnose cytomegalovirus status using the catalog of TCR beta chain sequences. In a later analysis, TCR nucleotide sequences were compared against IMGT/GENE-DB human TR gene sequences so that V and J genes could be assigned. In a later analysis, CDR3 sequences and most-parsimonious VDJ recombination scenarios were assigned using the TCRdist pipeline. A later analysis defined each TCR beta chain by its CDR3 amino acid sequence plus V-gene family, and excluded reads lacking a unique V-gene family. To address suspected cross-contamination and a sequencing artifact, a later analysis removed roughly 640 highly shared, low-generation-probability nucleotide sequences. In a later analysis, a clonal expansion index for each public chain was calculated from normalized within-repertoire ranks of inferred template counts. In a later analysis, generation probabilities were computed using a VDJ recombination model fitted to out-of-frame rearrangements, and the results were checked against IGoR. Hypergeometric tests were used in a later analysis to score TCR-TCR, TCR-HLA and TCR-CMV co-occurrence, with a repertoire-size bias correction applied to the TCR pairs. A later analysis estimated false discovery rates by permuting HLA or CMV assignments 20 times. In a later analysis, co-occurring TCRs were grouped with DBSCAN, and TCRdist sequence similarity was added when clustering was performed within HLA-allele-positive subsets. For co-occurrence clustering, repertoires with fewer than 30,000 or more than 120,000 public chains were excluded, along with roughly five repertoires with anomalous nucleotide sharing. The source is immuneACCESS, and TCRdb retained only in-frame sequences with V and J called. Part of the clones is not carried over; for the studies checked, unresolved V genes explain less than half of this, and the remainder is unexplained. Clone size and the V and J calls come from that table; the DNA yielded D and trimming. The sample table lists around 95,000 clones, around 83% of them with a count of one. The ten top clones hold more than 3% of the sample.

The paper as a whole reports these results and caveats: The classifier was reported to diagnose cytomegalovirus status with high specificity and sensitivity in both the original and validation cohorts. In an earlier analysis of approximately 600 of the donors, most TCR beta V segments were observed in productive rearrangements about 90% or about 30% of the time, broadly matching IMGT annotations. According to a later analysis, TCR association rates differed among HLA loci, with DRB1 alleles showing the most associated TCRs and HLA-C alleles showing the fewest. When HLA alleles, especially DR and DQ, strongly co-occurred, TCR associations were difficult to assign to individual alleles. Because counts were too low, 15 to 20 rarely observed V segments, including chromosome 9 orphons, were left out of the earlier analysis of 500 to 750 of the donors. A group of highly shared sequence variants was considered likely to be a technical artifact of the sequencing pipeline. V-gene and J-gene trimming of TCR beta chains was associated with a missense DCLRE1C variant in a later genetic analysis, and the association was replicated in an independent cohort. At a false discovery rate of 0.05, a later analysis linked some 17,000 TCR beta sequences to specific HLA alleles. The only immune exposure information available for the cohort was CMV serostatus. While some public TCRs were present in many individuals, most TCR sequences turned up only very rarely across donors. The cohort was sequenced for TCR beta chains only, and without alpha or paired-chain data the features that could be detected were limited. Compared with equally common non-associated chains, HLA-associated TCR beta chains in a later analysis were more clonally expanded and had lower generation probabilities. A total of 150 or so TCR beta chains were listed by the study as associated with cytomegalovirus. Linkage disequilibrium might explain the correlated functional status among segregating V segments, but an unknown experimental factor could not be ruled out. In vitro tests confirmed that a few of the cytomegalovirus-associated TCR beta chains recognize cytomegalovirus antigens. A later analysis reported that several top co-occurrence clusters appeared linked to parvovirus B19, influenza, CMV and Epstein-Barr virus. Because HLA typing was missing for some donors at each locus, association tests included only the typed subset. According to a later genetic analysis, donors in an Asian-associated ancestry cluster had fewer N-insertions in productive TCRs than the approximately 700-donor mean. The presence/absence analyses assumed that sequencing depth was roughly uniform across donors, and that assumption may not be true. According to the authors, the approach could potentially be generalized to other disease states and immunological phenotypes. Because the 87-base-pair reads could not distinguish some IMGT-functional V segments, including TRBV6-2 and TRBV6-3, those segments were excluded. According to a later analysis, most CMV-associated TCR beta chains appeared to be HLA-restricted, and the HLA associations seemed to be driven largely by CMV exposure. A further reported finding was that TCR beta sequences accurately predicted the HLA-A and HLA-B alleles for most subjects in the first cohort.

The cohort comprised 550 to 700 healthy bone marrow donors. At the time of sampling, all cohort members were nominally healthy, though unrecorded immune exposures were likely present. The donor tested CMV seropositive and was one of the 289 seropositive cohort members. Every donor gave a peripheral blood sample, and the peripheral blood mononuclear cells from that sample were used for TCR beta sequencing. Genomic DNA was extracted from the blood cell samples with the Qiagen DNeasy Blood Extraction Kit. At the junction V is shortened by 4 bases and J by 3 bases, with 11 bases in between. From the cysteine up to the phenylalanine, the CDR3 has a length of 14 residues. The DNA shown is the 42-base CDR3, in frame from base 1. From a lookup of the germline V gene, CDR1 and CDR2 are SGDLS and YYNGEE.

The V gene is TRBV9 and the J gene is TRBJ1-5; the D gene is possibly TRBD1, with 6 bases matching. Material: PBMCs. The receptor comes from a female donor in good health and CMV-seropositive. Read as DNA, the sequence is TGTGCCAGCAGCCCTCGACAGGACAATCAGCCCCAGCATTTT. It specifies CASSPRQDNQPQHF. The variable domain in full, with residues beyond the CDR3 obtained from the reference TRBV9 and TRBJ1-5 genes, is DSGVTQTPKHLITATGQRVTLRCSPRSGDLSVYWYQQSLDQGLQFLIQYYNGEERAKGNILERFSAQQFPDLHSELNLSSLELGDSALYFCASSPRQDNQPQHFGDGTRLSIL.